The 26 T cell receptor beta chains below come from one sample, sequenced in a study of breast tumors, draining lymph nodes, adjacent tissues. TCRdb reprocessed the multiplex PCR reads via MiXCR and lists one record per CDR3 protein. The sample consists of around 300,000 distinct CDR3 sequences, over 30% of them appearing once. The lymph nodes were axillary draining lymph nodes from breast cancer patients. The sample comprised axillary lymph node tissue. The receptors derive from a female donor with breast cancer. Some clones in this sample may be carry-over from other donors' samples.

The V gene is TRBV19, the J gene TRBJ2-5; the D is unclear. The CDR3 is 18 amino acids. Germline V gives CDR1 LNHDA, CDR2 SQIVND (reference sequence). The V and J ends lost 3 bases and 3 bases respectively, with 23 bases between them. The chain's CDR3 is CASSIPQSRKGREETQYF. CDR3 DNA sequence: TGTGCCAGTAGTATCCCACAGTCCAGGAAGGGAAGGGAAGAGACCCAGTACTTC.

With regard to this clonotype: A much larger clone sits a single nucleotide away, making a read error possible. The chain couples TRBV4-2 to TRBJ2-7; D might be TRBD1 or TRBD2, each matching 5 bases. The V end lost 4 bases, the J end lost 0 bases, and 13 bases lay between the germline ends. Germline V gene sequence: CDR1 LGHNA, CDR2 YNFKEQ. The CDR3 loop spans 15 amino acids. The CDR3 DNA reads TGTGCCAGCAGCCCCAGAATGGGACCCTCCTACGAGCAGTACTTC. As protein: CASSPRMGPSYEQYF.

Comment on this clonotype: This clone may be a read error of a much larger clone one base away. V is TRBV7-9 and J is TRBJ2-7, with unresolved D. The CDR3 runs to 17 residues. In germline, CDR1 is SEHNR, CDR2 FQNEAQ (reference sequence). Trimming pared 2 bases from V and 0 bases from J, leaving 17 bases between. CDR3 loop: CASSLLGSRFSSYEQYF. The CDR3 DNA sequence: TGTGCCAGCAGCTTACTTGGGTCTCGATTTAGCTCCTACGAGCAGTACTTC.

This clonotype was seen ten or more times. CDR3 loop: CAISRTSGYYEQYF. Written as DNA, the CDR3 is TGTGCCATCAGTAGGACTAGCGGATACTACGAGCAGTACTTC. V is TRBV10-3 and J is TRBJ2-7; the match to TRBD2 covers 10 bases. Germline V gives CDR1 ENHRY, CDR2 SYGVKD. Trimming cost V 5 bases and J 3 bases; bases outside gene matches: 4. This CDR3 spans 14 amino acids.

This clonotype showed up many times. The V gene is TRBV4-2, the J gene TRBJ1-5; D is unclear. The length of the CDR3 is 15 residues. Germline V CDR1 and CDR2: LGHNA, YNFKEQ. V lost 1 base and J 2 bases, leaving 9 bases between the germline ends. The chain's CDR3 is CASSQVGLGNQPQHF. The CDR3 DNA follows: TGTGCCAGCAGCCAAGTAGGGTTAGGCAATCAGCCCCAGCATTTT.

This clonotype was seen many times. The J gene is TRBJ2-1, the V gene TRBV20-1, with 7 bases lining up with TRBD1. This CDR3 has 15 residues. V lost 3 bases to trimming and J lost 8 bases; unmatched junction nucleotides: 13. From germline, CDR1 is DFQATT and CDR2 SNEGSKA (reference sequence). CDR3 DNA sequence: TGCAGTGCTAGTTTCCCGACAGGGCTATCTCATGAGCAGTTCTTC. As protein: CSASFPTGLSHEQFF.

At least ten counts were recorded for this clonotype. V usage is TRBV5-4 and J usage is TRBJ1-5; D is undetermined. Trimming took 0 bases from V and 0 from J, leaving 7 bases between them. The CDR3 is 15 residues long. CDR1 and CDR2 from the germline V gene are SGHNT and YYREEE (reference sequence). CDR3 sequence (DNA): TGTGCCAGCAGCTTGGACGGTTTTAGCAATCAGCCCCAGCATTTT. It is translated as CASSLDGFSNQPQHF.

As to this clonotype: A read error may produce the germline difference seen at one junction end. The V and J genes are TRBV6-1 and TRBJ2-5; D might be TRBD1 or TRBD2, each matching 6 bases. This CDR3 contains 15 residues. Germline values: CDR1 MNHNS, CDR2 SASEGT. The CDR3 spells CASSEVGGIQGTQYF. The CDR3 DNA is TGTGCCAGCAGTGAGGTCGGGGGCATCCAAGGGACCCAGTACTTC.

This chain links TRBV11-1 with TRBJ2-1; D perhaps matches TRBD1 (6 bases). V lost 5 bases to trimming and J lost 5 bases, with 19 bases between them. CDR1 is SGHAT, CDR2 FQDESV, per germline (reference sequence). This CDR3 has 16 amino acids. Here the CDR3 reads CASSMPPGTSNNEQFF. Written as DNA, the CDR3 is TGTGCCAGCAGCATGCCACCCGGGACAAGCAACAATGAGCAGTTCTTC.

In this sample, this clonotype turned up many times. The chain is built from TRBV7-9 and TRBJ2-5; no definite D call. Trimming pared 2 bases from V and 1 base from J, leaving 8 bases between. Germline CDR1 and CDR2: SEHNR and FQNEAQ (reference sequence). This CDR3 contains 14 residues. CDR3 sequence: CASSLFGVQETQYF. The CDR3 region has the DNA TGTGCCAGCAGCTTATTCGGTGTCCAAGAGACCCAGTACTTC. The entire variable domain, with the rest obtained from reference TRBV7-9 and TRBJ2-5, is as follows: DTGVSQNPRHKITKRGQNVTFRCDPISEHNRLYWYRQTLGQGPEFLTYFQNEAQLEKSRLLSDRFSAERPKGSFSTLEIQRTEQGDSAMYLCASSLFGVQETQYFGPGTRLLVL.

This clonotype has at least ten counts. The gene calls are TRBV7-2 and TRBJ2-1; D remains ambiguous. V lost 2 bases and J 8 bases, leaving 7 bases between the germline ends. Looked up from germline, CDR1 is SGHTA and CDR2 is FQGNSA. CDR3 length: 12 residues. The CDR3 spells CASSLISHEQFF. The CDR3 DNA is TGTGCCAGCAGCTTAATAAGTCATGAGCAGTTCTTC.

To note about this clonotype: Germline and junction disagree at one end, which may indicate a read error. CDR3: CAGSEKPDREPIYNEQFF. CDR3 DNA sequence: TGTGCCGGCAGCGAAAAGCCGGACAGGGAGCCAATATACAATGAGCAGTTCTTC. V usage is TRBV9 and J usage is TRBJ2-1; 8 nucleotides line up with TRBD1. Germline V lookup: CDR1 SGDLS, CDR2 YYNGEE. The CDR3 spans 18 residues.

In this sample, this clonotype turned up many times. This sequence joins TRBV12-3 or TRBV12-4 and TRBJ1-5; TRBD1 is a possible D gene (6 bases). The CDR3 is 14 amino acids. With 5 bases removed from V and 5 bases from J, the gap between germline ends came to 13 bases. The CDR3 nucleotides are TGTGCCAGCAGTCCGATTGACAGGTATCAGCCCCAGCATTTT. It specifies CASSPIDRYQPQHF.

Points on this clonotype: As the CDR3 is not closed by the conserved phenylalanine or tryptophan, this likely results from a read error. The CDR3: CAIRLTDTQYL. The CDR3 nucleotides are TGTGCCATTAGACTAACAGATACGCAGTATCTT. The chain is built from TRBV10-3 and TRBJ2-3; weak D call: TRBD2 (5 bases). Trimming removed 9 bases from V and 3 bases from J, with 7 bases in between. The CDR3 length is 11 residues. Germline V gene data show CDR1 as ENHRY and CDR2 as SYGVKD.

A remark on this clonotype: One base away lies a much larger clone, so this may be a sequencing read error. The rearrangement uses TRBV7-6 and TRBJ2-5, with D perhaps TRBD2 (7 bases). Germline CDR1 and CDR2: SGHVS and FNYEAQ. The CDR3 extends over 16 amino acids. The CDR3 DNA reads TGTGCCGGCAGCTTATTTACGGGGGGCGGACGAGAGACCCAGTACTTC. Translated: CAGSLFTGGGRETQYF.

The chain links TRBV28 to TRBJ2-1; 10 positions agree with TRBD2. Trimming took 6 bases from V and 3 from J; bases not matched to a gene: 8. The germline gives CDR1 MDHEN, CDR2 SYDVKM. This CDR3 comprises 16 residues. The CDR3 reads CASRSGRALRYNEQFF. DNA of the CDR3: TGTGCCAGCAGGAGCGGGAGGGCCTTGCGCTACAATGAGCAGTTCTTC.

The chain recombines TRBV19 with TRBJ2-2; 12 nucleotides line up with TRBD2. This CDR3 region has 15 residues. In germline, CDR1 is LNHDA, CDR2 SQIVND (reference sequence). The trim removed 5 bases at V and 6 bases at J, leaving 4 bases unmatched. CDR3 amino acids: CASSETSGRAGELFF. CDR3 in DNA: TGTGCCAGTAGTGAGACTAGCGGGAGAGCCGGGGAGCTGTTTTTT.

This clonotype was detected many times. The chain combines TRBV15 with TRBJ2-5; 7 bases map to TRBD2. The CDR3 is 15 amino acids. V trimming: 1 base; J trimming: 5 bases; junction bases outside the gene matches: 7. The germline V gene encodes CDR1 LNHNV and CDR2 YYDKDF (reference sequence). This CDR3 is CATSRGWREKETQYF. The CDR3 DNA follows: TGTGCCACCAGCAGAGGATGGCGGGAGAAGGAGACCCAGTACTTC.

About this clonotype itself: Being one base from a much bigger clone, this may be a read error. V and J are TRBV10-3 and TRBJ2-6, with D possibly TRBD1 on 5 matching bases. The CDR3 is 16 residues long. Germline V gives CDR1 ENHRY, CDR2 SYGVKD. The CDR3 DNA follows: TGTGCCAGCAGTCTGACGGCAATCTCTGGGGCCATCGTCCTGACTTTC. Translation: CASSLTAISGAIVLTF.

This clonotype came up many times. The V gene is TRBV29-1, the J gene TRBJ2-5; D call uncertain. This CDR3 has 13 amino acids. Germline V gives CDR1 SQVTM, CDR2 ANQGSEA. Between the trimmed V and J ends, which lost 4 bases and 0 bases, there was a span of 9 bases. In nucleotides, the CDR3 is TGCAGCGTTGTCACCGATTACCAAGAGACCCAGTACTTC. Encoded protein: CSVVTDYQETQYF.

In the case of this clonotype: Given a much more abundant clone one base away, this may be a read error. This chain joins TRBV11-3 and TRBJ2-7; 11 bases fit TRBD2. The CDR3 totals 18 residues. Germline V gene sequence: CDR1 SGHNT, CDR2 YENEEA. The trim removed 1 base at V and 4 bases at J, leaving 12 bases unmatched. The CDR3 loop is CASSLVGVAGGSPYEQYF. CDR3 DNA: TGTGCCAGCAGCTTAGTCGGGGTAGCGGGAGGGTCCCCGTACGAGCAGTACTTC.

This clonotype has a count of ten or more. The chain is built from TRBV6-1 and TRBJ1-4; 9 bases agree with TRBD1. The CDR3 loop spans 15 amino acids. Germline trimming cut 4 bases from V and 8 bases from J; bases unmatched to any gene: 8. Germline CDR1 and CDR2: MNHNS and SASEGT. CDR3 in amino acids: CASSVDRGVGEKLFF. CDR3 nucleotide sequence: TGTGCCAGCAGTGTCGACAGGGGGGTTGGGGAAAAACTGTTTTTT.

This clonotype appeared a few times. V gene TRBV19 combines with J gene TRBJ2-1; 12 nucleotides match TRBD2. Germline values: CDR1 LNHDA, CDR2 SQIVND (reference sequence). With 8 bases clipped from V and 9 bases from J, the junction kept 11 bases outside the gene matches. The CDR3 contains 15 residues. The chain's CDR3 is CASLHSPSGRGEQFF. The CDR3 DNA is TGTGCCAGTCTGCATTCCCCTAGCGGGAGGGGTGAGCAGTTCTTC.

Details on this clonotype: A much bigger clone sits one base away, suggesting this may be a read error. The chain employs TRBV7-2 and TRBJ2-3; tentatively, D is TRBD2 (6 bases). The CDR3 is 16 amino acids. Germline CDR1 is SGHTA and CDR2 is FQGNSA. CDR3 sequence reads: CASTPRDSPLRDKQYF. CDR3 nucleotide sequence: TGTGCCAGCACTCCCCGGGACTCGCCCCTCCGGGATAAGCAGTATTTT.

This clonotype has a handful of counts. V usage is TRBV28 and J usage is TRBJ1-2; possibly TRBD1 for D (6 bases). The CDR3 is 16 amino acids. V was clipped by 5 bases and J by 0 bases, with 16 bases between them. CDR1 is MDHEN and CDR2 is SYDVKM in the germline V gene. CDR3 nucleotide sequence: TGTGCCAGCAGTCTTTTCGCCGGGACACCTAACTATGGCTACACCTTC. This sequence encodes CASSLFAGTPNYGYTF.

This clonotype was recorded at least ten times. The chain joins TRBV5-1 to TRBJ2-5; D may match TRBD1 or TRBD2 (6 bases each). The V and J ends lost 0 bases and 4 bases respectively, with 7 bases between them. Germline V gives CDR1 SGHRS, CDR2 YFSETQ. CDR3 length: 13 residues. CDR3 sequence: CASSLEGGETQYF. The CDR3 DNA reads TGCGCCAGCAGCTTGGAGGGGGGAGAGACCCAGTACTTC. Filled out from reference TRBV5-1 and TRBJ2-5, the complete variable domain reads KAGVTQTPRYLIKTRGQQVTLSCSPISGHRSVSWYQQTPGQGLQFLFEYFSETQRNKGNFPGRFSGRQFSNSRSEMNVSTLELGDSALYLCASSLEGGETQYFGPGTRLLVL.